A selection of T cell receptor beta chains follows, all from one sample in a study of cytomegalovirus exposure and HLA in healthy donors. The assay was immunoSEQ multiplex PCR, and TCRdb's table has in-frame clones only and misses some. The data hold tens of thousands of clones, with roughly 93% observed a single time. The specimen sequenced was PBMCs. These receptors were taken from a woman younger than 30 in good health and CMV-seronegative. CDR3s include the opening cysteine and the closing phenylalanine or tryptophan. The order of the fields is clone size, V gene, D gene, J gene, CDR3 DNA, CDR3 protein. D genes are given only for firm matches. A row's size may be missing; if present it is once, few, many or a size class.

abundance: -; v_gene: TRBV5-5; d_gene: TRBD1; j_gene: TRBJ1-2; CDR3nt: TGTGCCAGCAGCTTGGAGTCAGGGGGGCACTATGGCTACACCTTC; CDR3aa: CASSLESGGHYGYTF
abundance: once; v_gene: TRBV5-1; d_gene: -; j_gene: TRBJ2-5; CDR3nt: TGCGCCAGCAGCTTTGGAGACGGCCAAGAGACCCAGTACTTC; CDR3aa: CASSFGDGQETQYF
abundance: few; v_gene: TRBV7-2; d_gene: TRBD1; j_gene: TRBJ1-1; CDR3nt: TGTGCCAGCAGCTTAGAGGGCAGGGGGCTCACTGAAGCTTTCTTT; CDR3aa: CASSLEGRGLTEAFF
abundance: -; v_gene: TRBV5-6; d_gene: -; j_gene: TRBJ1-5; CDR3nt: TGTGCCAGCAGCCAGGGGCGGGTGGGTTCGGCCCAGCATTTT; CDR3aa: CASSQGRVGSAQHF
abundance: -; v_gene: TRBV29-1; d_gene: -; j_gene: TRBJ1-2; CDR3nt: TGCAGCGCGTCTCCGACAGGCAATGACTATGGCTACACCTTC; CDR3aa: CSASPTGNDYGYTF
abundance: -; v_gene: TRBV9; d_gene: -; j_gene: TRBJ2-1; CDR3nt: TGTGCCAGCAGCGTAGGTACGGGGGGCTCCCGCTACAATGAGCAGTTCTTC; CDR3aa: CASSVGTGGSRYNEQFF
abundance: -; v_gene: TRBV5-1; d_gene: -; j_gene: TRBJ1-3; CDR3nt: TGCGCCAGCAGACCCACGATCGGTGACACCATATATTTT; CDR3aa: CASRPTIGDTIYF
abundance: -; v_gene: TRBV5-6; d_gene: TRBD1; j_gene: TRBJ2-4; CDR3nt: TGTGCCAGCAGCACGACAGGGTTGCGTTACATTCAGTACTTC; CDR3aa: CASSTTGLRYIQYF
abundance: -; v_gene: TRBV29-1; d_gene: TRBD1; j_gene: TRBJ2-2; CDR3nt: TGCAGCGTTGAAGCCCGCGGAAGGACAGGGAACACCGGGGAGCTGTTTTTT; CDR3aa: CSVEARGRTGNTGELFF
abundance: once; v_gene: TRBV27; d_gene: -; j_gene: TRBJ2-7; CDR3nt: TGTGCCAGCCAGAGGACTATAACCTACGAGCAGTACTTC; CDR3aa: CASQRTITYEQYF
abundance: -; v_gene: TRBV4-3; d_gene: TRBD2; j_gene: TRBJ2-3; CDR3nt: TGCGCCAGCAGCCAAGATCCTAGCGGGAGGACAGATACGCAGTATTTT; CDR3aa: CASSQDPSGRTDTQYF
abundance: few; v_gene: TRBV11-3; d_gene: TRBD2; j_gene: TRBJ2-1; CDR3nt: TGTGCCAGCAGCTTATGGGCCCCTAGCGGGGGGCCCTACAATGAGCAGTTCTTC; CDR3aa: CASSLWAPSGGPYNEQFF
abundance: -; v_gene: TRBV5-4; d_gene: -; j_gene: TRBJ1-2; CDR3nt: TGTGCCAGCAGCTTCAGGGAATACTATGGCTACACCTTC; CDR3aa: CASSFREYYGYTF
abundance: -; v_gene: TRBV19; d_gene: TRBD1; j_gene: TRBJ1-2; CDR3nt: TGTGCCAGTTCTCCCGACAGGGCGAACCCCTATGGCTACACCTTC; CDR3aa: CASSPDRANPYGYTF
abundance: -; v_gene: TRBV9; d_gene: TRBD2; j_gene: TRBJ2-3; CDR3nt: TGTGCCAGCAGTCTCGTGGTAGCGGGCTTCCCGGGTACGCAGTATTTT; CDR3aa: CASSLVVAGFPGTQYF
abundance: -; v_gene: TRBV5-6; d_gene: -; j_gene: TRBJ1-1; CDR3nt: TGTGCCAGCAGTCGGGACAAAGGCAGGAACACTGAAGCTTTCTTT; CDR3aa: CASSRDKGRNTEAFF
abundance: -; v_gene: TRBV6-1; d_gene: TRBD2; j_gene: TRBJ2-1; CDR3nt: TGTGCCAGCAGTGAATTTGCGGGGGGCCCCAATGAGCAGTTCTTC; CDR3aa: CASSEFAGGPNEQFF
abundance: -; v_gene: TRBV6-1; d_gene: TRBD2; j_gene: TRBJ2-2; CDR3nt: TGTGCCAGCAGTGAAAGTAGCGGGCCCGGGGAGCTGTTTTTT; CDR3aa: CASSESSGPGELFF
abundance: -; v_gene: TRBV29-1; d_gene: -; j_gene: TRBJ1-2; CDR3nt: TGCAGCACGTCTGGCGGGGGCAGGGGATATGGCTACACCTTC; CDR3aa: CSTSGGGRGYGYTF
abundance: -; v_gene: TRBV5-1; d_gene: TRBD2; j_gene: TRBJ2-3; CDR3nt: TGCGCCAGCAGCTCTCTAGCGGGGTGGGCAGATACGCAGTATTTT; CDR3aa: CASSSLAGWADTQYF
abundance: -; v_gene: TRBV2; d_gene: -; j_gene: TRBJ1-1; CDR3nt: TGTGCCAGCAGTCCTATCCGGACACACACTGAAGCTTTCTTT; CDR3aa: CASSPIRTHTEAFF
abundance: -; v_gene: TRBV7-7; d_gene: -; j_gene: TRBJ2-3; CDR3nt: TGTGCCAGCAGCTTAGACCCAGCGGGTACGCAGTATTTT; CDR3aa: CASSLDPAGTQYF
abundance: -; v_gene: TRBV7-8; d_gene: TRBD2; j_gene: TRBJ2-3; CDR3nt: TGTGCCAGCAGCTCCGGGGGGGCCTTCACGCAGTATTTT; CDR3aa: CASSSGGAFTQYF